The rows below give T cell receptor beta chains drawn from one sample of a study of T cell responses to AZD1222 COVID-19 vaccine. Method: immunoSEQ multiplex PCR; TCRdb's copy keeps in-frame clones and lacks some. The sample includes 75,000 or so clones, approximately 90% of them seen just once. Material: peripheral blood, obtained 28 days after the second AZD1222 dose. The receptor set was obtained from an adult who received the AZD1222 COVID-19 vaccine. The CDR3 runs from the conserved cysteine through the conserved F or W. Fields, in order: CDR3 length, D gene, clone size, J gene, V gene, CDR3 protein, CDR3 DNA. A D gene is named only where the DNA matches it firmly. Some rows have no size entry. The others give once, few or many, or a class for an expanded clone.

cdr3_length: 15
d_call: TRBD1
clone_size: NA
j_call: TRBJ1-2
v_call: TRBV6-5
cdr3_aa: CASTRQGAKDYGYTF
cdr3_nt: TGTGCCAGCACAAGACAGGGGGCCAAAGATTATGGCTACACCTTC

cdr3_length: 13
d_call: NA
clone_size: few
j_call: TRBJ1-2
v_call: TRBV5-4
cdr3_aa: CASSFGATYGYTF
cdr3_nt: TGTGCCAGCAGCTTCGGGGCGACTTATGGCTACACCTTC

cdr3_length: 16
d_call: NA
clone_size: NA
j_call: TRBJ1-4
v_call: TRBV19
cdr3_aa: CASSLQTAATNEKLFF
cdr3_nt: TGTGCCAGTAGTCTACAAACGGCGGCAACTAATGAAAAACTGTTTTTT

cdr3_length: 15
d_call: NA
clone_size: few
j_call: TRBJ2-7
v_call: TRBV3-1/TRBV3-2
cdr3_aa: CASSQDPTHTYEQYF
cdr3_nt: TGTGCCAGCAGCCAAGACCCTACTCATACCTACGAGCAGTACTTC

cdr3_length: 12
d_call: NA
clone_size: NA
j_call: TRBJ1-1
v_call: TRBV5-1
cdr3_aa: CASSLGVAEAFF
cdr3_nt: TGCGCCAGCAGCTTGGGTGTCGCTGAAGCTTTCTTT

cdr3_length: 13
d_call: NA
clone_size: NA
j_call: TRBJ2-7
v_call: TRBV19
cdr3_aa: CASSNHEEGEQYF
cdr3_nt: TGTGCCAGTAGTAACCACGAGGAAGGCGAGCAGTACTTC

cdr3_length: 15
d_call: TRBD2
clone_size: NA
j_call: TRBJ2-3
v_call: TRBV7-8
cdr3_aa: CASSLELAGVDTQYF
cdr3_nt: TGTGCCAGCAGCTTAGAGCTAGCGGGAGTAGATACGCAGTATTTT

cdr3_length: 18
d_call: TRBD1
clone_size: NA
j_call: TRBJ2-7
v_call: TRBV27
cdr3_aa: CASRSTRKGQKVLYEQYF
cdr3_nt: TGTGCCAGCAGATCCACTAGAAAGGGACAGAAGGTACTCTACGAGCAGTACTTC

cdr3_length: 16
d_call: TRBD1
clone_size: NA
j_call: TRBJ2-1
v_call: TRBV3-1/TRBV3-2
cdr3_aa: CASSPTGTPASNEQFF
cdr3_nt: TGTGCCAGCAGCCCGACAGGGACACCTGCCAGCAATGAGCAGTTCTTC

cdr3_length: 15
d_call: TRBD2
clone_size: NA
j_call: TRBJ2-2
v_call: TRBV11-3
cdr3_aa: CASSFSGRANGELFF
cdr3_nt: TGTGCCAGCAGTTTTAGCGGGAGGGCCAACGGGGAGCTGTTTTTT

cdr3_length: 16
d_call: TRBD2
clone_size: once
j_call: TRBJ2-5
v_call: TRBV7-9
cdr3_aa: CASSPTGLAGGETQYF
cdr3_nt: TGTGCCAGCAGCCCTACGGGACTAGCGGGTGGAGAGACCCAGTACTTC

cdr3_length: 13
d_call: NA
clone_size: NA
j_call: TRBJ1-2
v_call: TRBV12-3/TRBV12-4
cdr3_aa: CASRITGNYGYTF
cdr3_nt: TGTGCCAGCAGGATCACAGGGAACTATGGCTACACCTTC

cdr3_length: 17
d_call: NA
clone_size: NA
j_call: TRBJ2-7
v_call: TRBV6-6
cdr3_aa: CASSPRMGADSSYEQYF
cdr3_nt: TGTGCCAGCAGTCCCCGCATGGGGGCCGATAGCTCCTACGAGCAGTACTTC

cdr3_length: 21
d_call: NA
clone_size: NA
j_call: TRBJ2-6
v_call: TRBV3-1/TRBV3-2
cdr3_aa: CASRPDKPRQKEDIGANVLTF
cdr3_nt: TGTGCCAGCAGACCCGATAAGCCTAGACAGAAAGAAGACATCGGGGCCAACGTCCTGACTTTC

cdr3_length: 16
d_call: NA
clone_size: NA
j_call: TRBJ1-5
v_call: TRBV9
cdr3_aa: CASSVGPGDSNQPQHF
cdr3_nt: TGTGCCAGCAGCGTAGGACCAGGGGACAGCAATCAGCCCCAGCATTTT

cdr3_length: 15
d_call: NA
clone_size: NA
j_call: TRBJ2-1
v_call: TRBV29-1
cdr3_aa: CSVDNPRDTYGTQFF
cdr3_nt: TGCAGCGTTGATAACCCCCGGGACACATACGGTACGCAGTTCTTC

cdr3_length: 15
d_call: NA
clone_size: NA
j_call: TRBJ1-1
v_call: TRBV4-2
cdr3_aa: CASSQPGGEGTEAFF
cdr3_nt: TGTGCCAGCAGCCAACCTGGCGGTGAGGGCACTGAAGCTTTCTTT

cdr3_length: 12
d_call: NA
clone_size: NA
j_call: TRBJ1-2
v_call: TRBV7-9
cdr3_aa: CAITRQDYGYTF
cdr3_nt: TGTGCCATCACTAGACAGGACTATGGCTACACCTTC

cdr3_length: 14
d_call: TRBD1
clone_size: NA
j_call: TRBJ2-7
v_call: TRBV5-1
cdr3_aa: CASSPWTGDYEQYF
cdr3_nt: TGCGCCAGCAGCCCCTGGACAGGCGACTACGAGCAGTACTTC

cdr3_length: 11
d_call: NA
clone_size: NA
j_call: TRBJ2-5
v_call: TRBV10-3
cdr3_aa: CAISGGETQYF
cdr3_nt: TGTGCCATCAGTGGGGGGGAGACCCAGTACTTC

cdr3_length: 16
d_call: NA
clone_size: NA
j_call: TRBJ1-5
v_call: TRBV19
cdr3_aa: CARLLLRGNYNQPQHF
cdr3_nt: TGTGCCAGATTACTTCTGCGGGGGAATTACAATCAGCCCCAGCATTTT

cdr3_length: 12
d_call: NA
clone_size: once
j_call: TRBJ1-6
v_call: TRBV28
cdr3_aa: CASRANNSPLHF
cdr3_nt: TGTGCCAGCAGGGCTAATAATTCACCCCTCCACTTT

cdr3_length: 16
d_call: NA
clone_size: NA
j_call: TRBJ2-6
v_call: TRBV28
cdr3_aa: CASSFGQFSGANVLTF
cdr3_nt: TGTGCCAGCAGTTTCGGACAGTTCTCTGGGGCCAACGTCCTGACTTTC

cdr3_length: 19
d_call: TRBD2
clone_size: few
j_call: TRBJ2-1
v_call: TRBV7-2
cdr3_aa: CASSFFGGGYLFSYNEQFF
cdr3_nt: TGTGCCAGCAGCTTTTTCGGGGGAGGGTACTTATTCTCCTACAATGAGCAGTTCTTC

cdr3_length: 16
d_call: NA
clone_size: NA
j_call: TRBJ2-3
v_call: TRBV7-3
cdr3_aa: CASSYRTGTSTDTQYF
cdr3_nt: TGTGCCAGCAGCTACCGCACCGGGACTAGCACAGATACGCAGTATTTT

cdr3_length: 13
d_call: NA
clone_size: NA
j_call: TRBJ1-2
v_call: TRBV11-2
cdr3_aa: CASSFRATPGYTF
cdr3_nt: TGTGCCAGCAGCTTCCGGGCCACACCTGGCTACACCTTC